This T cell receptor (beta chain) was captured by sequencing in a study of T cell responses to AZD1222 COVID-19 vaccine. Study-wide results and limits: In all cases, repertoires were sampled only after the peak T cell response. Elevations in Spike-specific TCR breadth and depth followed administration of two AZD1222 doses.

This clone was observed a few times. The antigen is not known. In the same sample, other DNA sequences code for this CDR3. Profiled with immunoSEQ multiplex PCR; TCRdb holds only in-frame clones, not every one. The sample consists of about 110,000 clones, 81% of them appearing once. The CDR3 totals 12 residues. V lost 3 bases and J 2 bases, leaving 4 bases between the germline ends. In germline, CDR1 is SGHRS, CDR2 YFSETQ. V usage is TRBV5-1 and J usage is TRBJ2-3; D is ambiguous. The sequence was collected from an adult in good health. The sample in question was peripheral blood, obtained on day 0 of AZD1222 vaccination. DNA for the CDR3: TGCGCCAGCAGCTCGGACACAGATACGCAGTATTTT. Translation gives CASSSDTDTQYF.